A single sample gave rise to the 14 T cell receptor beta chains below, sequenced in a study of Ad26.COV2.S vaccination and SARS-CoV-2 variants. The method was immunoSEQ multiplex PCR; TCRdb's version includes in-frame clones alone and lacks a portion of them. The data contain about 94,000 clones, around 82% of them singletons. Sequencing was performed on peripheral blood, taken after recovery from COVID-19. The receptors were sampled from a human donor who had recovered from COVID-19.

This chain links TRBV12-3 or TRBV12-4 with TRBJ2-7, with D possibly TRBD1 on 6 matching bases. The CDR3 loop spans 13 amino acids. Trimming took 3 bases from V and 3 from J, leaving 9 bases between them. DNA of the CDR3: TGTGCCAGCAGTTTGTCAGGGGACTACGAGCAGTACTTC. Its translation: CASSLSGDYEQYF.

This chain joins TRBV7-6 and TRBJ2-7; TRBD2 agrees at 15 bases. Trimming at V came to 5 bases and at J to 0 bases, leaving 5 bases not matched to a gene. CDR3 length: 17 amino acids. The germline gives CDR1 SGHVS, CDR2 FNYEAQ. The CDR3: CASSPGLAGGSSYEQYF. The CDR3 coding sequence is TGTGCCAGCAGCCCGGGACTAGCGGGAGGTAGCTCCTACGAGCAGTACTTC.

The chain employs TRBV6-5 and TRBJ1-1; TRBD1 matches at 8 bases. The V and J ends lost 6 bases and 6 bases, in that order; junction bases with no gene match: 6. The CDR3 runs to 13 residues. Germline loops: CDR1 MNHEY, CDR2 SVGAGI. The CDR3 protein is CASRGQQGAEAFF. CDR3 nucleotides: TGTGCCAGCAGGGGACAACAGGGGGCTGAAGCTTTCTTT.

This clone has only a few counts. The rearrangement joins TRBV6-6 to TRBJ1-1, with D hard to call. CDR3 size: 13 residues. V dropped 5 bases and J dropped 1 base, with 8 bases sitting between them. The V gene's germline CDR1 is MNHNY and CDR2 SVGAGI (reference sequence). The CDR3 loop is CASSGLGNTEAFF. The DNA for the CDR3 is TGTGCCAGCAGTGGACTGGGGAACACTGAAGCTTTCTTT.

This clone was recorded at least ten times. The V and J genes are TRBV19 and TRBJ1-1; perhaps TRBD1 as D (5 bases). V lost 9 bases, J lost 1 base, and 18 bases lay in between. Per germline, CDR1 LNHDA and CDR2 SQIVND (reference sequence). The CDR3 consists of 15 residues. The CDR3 here is CASGSGGVGNTEAFF. The CDR3 DNA is TGTGCCAGCGGATCGGGGGGAGTAGGGAACACTGAAGCTTTCTTT. The variable domain in full, with the rest retrieved from reference TRBV19 and TRBJ1-1, is DGGITQSPKYLFRKEGQNVTLSCEQNLNHDAMYWYRQDPGQGLRLIYYSQIVNDFQKGDIAEGYSVSREKKESFPLTVTSAQKNPTAFYLCASGSGGVGNTEAFFGQGTRLTVV.

The chain uses TRBV3-1 (or the pseudogene TRBV3-2) and TRBJ1-2; possibly TRBD1 for D (5 bases). V was pared by 1 base and J by 4 bases, with 7 bases between. The CDR3 has 13 amino acids. Germline V gives CDR1 LGHDT, CDR2 YNNKEL (reference sequence). In DNA, the CDR3 is TGTGCCAGCAGCCAAGGGGGCGGCTATGGCTACACCTTC. Protein sequence: CASSQGGGYGYTF.

The genes are TRBV5-1 and TRBJ2-7; TRBD1 aligns across 7 bases. Germline assignment: CDR1 SGHRS and CDR2 YFSETQ. This CDR3 contains 15 residues. V trimming: 0 bases; J trimming: 3 bases; junction bases outside the gene matches: 6. As DNA, the CDR3 is TGCGCCAGCAGCTTGGTAGGGGGACAGAGCTACGAGCAGTACTTC. It codes for CASSLVGGQSYEQYF.

The V call is TRBV7-9, the J call TRBJ2-6; D not resolved. Germline V lookup: CDR1 SEHNR, CDR2 FQNEAQ (reference sequence). This CDR3 is 16 amino acids long. Deletions cut 6 bases from V and 0 bases from J, with 12 bases between. DNA of the CDR3: TGTGCCAGCAGTCAAGCTACCAGCTCTGGGGCCAACGTCCTGACTTTC. Protein product: CASSQATSSGANVLTF.

This chain connects TRBV19 to TRBJ2-7; D gene unclear. Trimming shortened V by 6 bases and J by 6 bases, and 12 bases separated the two germline ends. Germline CDR1 and CDR2: LNHDA and SQIVND (reference sequence). The CDR3 consists of 12 residues. The CDR3 sequence is CASSPSRGEQYF. CDR3 coding DNA: TGTGCCAGTAGCCCCTCGAGAGGCGAGCAGTACTTC.

The genes are TRBV20-1 and TRBJ2-7, with D perhaps matching TRBD1 (6 bases). CDR3 length: 11 residues. V lost 6 bases and J lost 10, with 16 bases in between. Germline lookup yields CDR1 DFQATT and CDR2 SNEGSKA (reference sequence). The CDR3 loop is CSAPDRQAQYF. DNA of the CDR3: TGCAGTGCCCCGGACAGACAGGCCCAGTACTTC.

The rearrangement uses TRBV4-3 and TRBJ1-5; tentative D call: TRBD1 (6 bases). CDR3 length: 15 residues. The V gene lost 7 bases and the J gene lost 3 bases, with 16 bases spanning the gap. Per germline, CDR1 LGHNA and CDR2 YSLEER. The CDR3 sequence is CASKLDNRDNQPQHF. The CDR3 nucleotides are TGCGCCAGCAAGTTAGACAACAGGGACAATCAGCCCCAGCATTTT.

V and J are TRBV5-1 and TRBJ1-6, with D uncertain. V lost 1 base and J 0 bases, leaving 5 bases between the germline ends. This CDR3 spans 15 amino acids. Germline-derived CDR1 and CDR2 are SGHRS and YFSETQ. CDR3 coding DNA: TGCGCCAGCAGCTTGCAAGTCTCCTATAATTCACCCCTCCACTTT. This gives the protein CASSLQVSYNSPLHF.

This clone came up once. This chain joins TRBV3-1 (or the pseudogene TRBV3-2) and TRBJ2-3; D gene ambiguous. The length of the CDR3 is 13 residues. Germline V gene lookup returns CDR1 LGHDT and CDR2 YNNKEL (reference sequence). Trimming shortened V by 3 bases and J by 3 bases, and 7 bases separated the two germline ends. The CDR3 DNA is TGTGCCAGCAGCCAGTACGGAACAGATACGCAGTATTTT. Translation: CASSQYGTDTQYF.

The V call is TRBV14, the J call TRBJ2-3; D is possibly TRBD2 (6 bases). This CDR3 region has 16 residues. The ends were cut back, 1 base at V and 6 bases at J, with 17 bases in the middle. The germline CDR1 and CDR2 sequences are SGHDN and FVKESK. The CDR3: CASSQAEGLNVDTQYF. In DNA form, the CDR3 reads TGTGCCAGCAGCCAAGCGGAGGGCCTGAACGTCGATACGCAGTATTTT.